The sequence of this T cell receptor (beta chain) was determined in a study of shared clonotypes between healthy human individuals (dated by TCRdb to the early 2020s). Describing the broader study: A couple of women and three men aged 18 to 49 years were included in the cohort. For each donor, CD4 naive and CD4 memory were each given three plates, CD8 naive was given two plates, and CD8 memory was given one plate. Blood TCR repertoires of about 5 healthy adults were deeply sequenced to estimate repertoire size and the extent of clonotype sharing between individuals. To increase sequencing depth and limit assay-specific biases, TCR repertoire library preparation and sequencing were carried out by different laboratories using diverse techniques. Leukapheresis yielded between about 0.85 and 10 billion PBMCs per donor.

The donors were healthy, HIV-negative adults with no recently reported acute infections or vaccinations. All donors were Caucasian adults living in Nashville, Tennessee, USA. CD4+ T cells were enriched through magnetic negative selection, after which naive cells were positively selected on CD45RA and the remaining negative fraction served as the memory subset. Blood was collected by leukapheresis, and PBMCs were isolated by Ficoll-Histopaque density gradient centrifugation and then cryopreserved in liquid nitrogen vapor phase. Analytical flow cytometry was used to check the purity and quantity of each magnetically sorted T cell population. Genomic DNA was isolated from each sorted fraction and quantified by UV absorbance on a Nanodrop 2000c. V gives up 5 bases and J gives up 6 bases, and the segment between their germline ends measures 16 bases. CDR3 length: 15 amino acids, cysteine to phenylalanine. Only CDR3 DNA is held: 45 bases, read in frame from base 1. Sequences SGHTA (CDR1) and FQGTGA (CDR2) are obtained from the germline V gene.

On this clone: The antigen it binds to is not known. Per-base quality was not reported, and no clone a single base away is much larger than it.

Using the deep immunoSEQ assay, TCR CDR3 regions were amplified from genomic DNA by multiplex PCR. Genomic DNA extracted from each cell subset was distributed evenly over all wells of several immunoSEQ 96-well plates, and each plate served as one replicate. Each replicate PCR for sorted subsets received around 210 ng genomic DNA, equal to about 30,000 T cell genomes. The purified libraries were quantified using a Qubit 3.0 fluorometer, sized with a Bioanalyzer 2100, and then quantified again using the KAPA Library Quantification kit. A separate single-read 150-cycle Illumina NextSeq 550 flow cell was used to sequence each immunoSEQ 96-well plate. The paper's data handling went like this. Because only junctional sequences without quality scores were contained in the immunoSEQ output, filtering matching that applied to full-length reads could not be performed. Sequences were annotated with PyIR, a Python wrapper for IgBLAST v1.9, using IMGT germline references to assign V/J genes and CDR3. Reads were filtered out if the reads had weak V/J assignments (E-value above 1e-6), no CDR3, stop codons, out-of-frame junctions, or ambiguous translated residues. V3J clonotypes were defined as sequences sharing an identical inferred V gene, J gene, and CDR3 amino acid sequence. Percentage overlap between repertoires was calculated by dividing the number of shared unique clonotypes by the size of the smaller repertoire. Richness of each repertoire was evaluated using RTK rarefaction, the Chao1 estimator, and Recon v2.1 estimates of unobserved clonotypes. Generation probabilities for all TCRbeta clonotypes obtained by the gDNA method from a handful of donors were computed using OLGA. Imported from immuneACCESS, the table was reduced by TCRdb to in-frame sequences with V and J called. These copies leave out some clones; in studies compared against another copy, an unresolved V gene accounts for under half, and the cause of the remainder is not known. That table furnishes V, J and clone size, whereas the DNA furnished D and trimming. Counted in this sample were 2 million to 2.5 million clones; 90% to 95% of them appeared once. Of the sample, about 0.39% is held by the ten largest clones.

What the work shows at the level of the full study, not this receptor alone: Incomplete sequencing was indicated by rarefaction of sorted-subset datasets, despite the large sequencing depth. Pairwise subsampling led to the expectation that sequencing depth would affect the degree of clonotype sharing among donors. Because the study included a small number of donors, the genetic and exposure-history diversity represented was limited. Compared with non-shared clonotypes, the clonotypes found in all four sorted-subset donors had higher generation probabilities. Larger estimated clonotype richness was generally found for naive subsets than for memory subsets. Only blood was sampled, and tissue TCR repertoires likely differ from those in blood. When several donors were compared, the shared fraction of clonotypes was roughly 5% for naive CD4, about 4% for naive CD8, 2.3% for memory CD4, and roughly 0.43% for memory CD8.

The sample consisted of naive CD4+ T cells from PBMCs. Reading the label with the study, this specimen's cell subset or site is: CD45RA+ positively selected. Here the chain combines TRBV7-3 and TRBJ2-2; the D region may be TRBD1 or TRBD2, each matching 5 bases equally. This TCR was recovered from a man between 18 and 35 years old in good health. Some clones in this sample may be carry-over from other donors' samples. The DNA is as follows: TGTGCCAGCAGCCTCAGCCGGGACCTCCCCGGGGAGCTGTTTTTT. Translation gives CASSLSRDLPGELFF.